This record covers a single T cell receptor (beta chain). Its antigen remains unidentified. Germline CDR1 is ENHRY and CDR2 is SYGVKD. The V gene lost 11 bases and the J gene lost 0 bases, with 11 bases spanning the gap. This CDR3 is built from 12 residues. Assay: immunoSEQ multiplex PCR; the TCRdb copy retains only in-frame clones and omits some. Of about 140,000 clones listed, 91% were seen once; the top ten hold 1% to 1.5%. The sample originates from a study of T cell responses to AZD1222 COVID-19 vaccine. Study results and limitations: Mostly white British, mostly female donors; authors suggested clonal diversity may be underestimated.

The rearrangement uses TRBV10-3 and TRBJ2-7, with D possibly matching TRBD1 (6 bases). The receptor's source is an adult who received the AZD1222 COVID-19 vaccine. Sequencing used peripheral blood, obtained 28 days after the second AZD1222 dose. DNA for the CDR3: TGTGCCTCGAGGACAGACTCCTACGAGCAGTACTTC. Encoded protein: CASRTDSYEQYF.